A single sample gave rise to the 14 T cell receptor beta chains below, sequenced in a study of blood T cell repertoires in COVID-19. Using immunoSEQ multiplex PCR, the repertoire was profiled, and TCRdb retains in-frame clones only, with some absent. The sample has 250,000 or so clones, 85% seen once. The sequenced sample consisted of peripheral blood. These receptors came from a woman aged 60-70 years with active or convalescent COVID-19.

This chain uses TRBV5-8 with TRBJ2-3, with D hard to call. Germline CDR1 is SGHTS and CDR2 is YDEGEE. Between the trimmed V and J ends, which lost 6 bases and 2 bases, there was a span of 10 bases. The CDR3 totals 13 residues. In nucleotides, the CDR3 is TGTGCCAGCACCCACAGACCCACAGATACGCAGTATTTT. It yields the protein CASTHRPTDTQYF.

The chain is built from TRBV5-6 and TRBJ2-2, with a weak D call TRBD2 (5 bases). This CDR3 has 16 residues. The ends were cut back, 1 base at V and 5 bases at J, with 15 bases in the middle. Germline assignment: CDR1 SGHDT and CDR2 YYEEEE. For the CDR3, the DNA is TGTGCCAGCAGCTTGAAGGTGACGGAGGAGACCGGGGAGCTGTTTTTT. It translates to CASSLKVTEETGELFF.

The chain has TRBV7-9 and TRBJ2-7; tentative D call: TRBD1 (6 bases). This CDR3 is 12 amino acids long. Trimming took 5 bases from V and 6 from J, leaving 11 bases between them. Germline V gene lookup returns CDR1 SEHNR and CDR2 FQNEAQ (reference sequence). CDR3 sequence: CASSEQGGEQYF. The DNA for the CDR3 is TGTGCCAGCAGCGAACAGGGTGGCGAGCAGTACTTC.

The V call is TRBV5-5, the J call TRBJ1-1; 10 nucleotides match TRBD1. Germline lookup yields CDR1 SGHKS and CDR2 YYEKEE (reference sequence). After removal of 4 bases from V and 4 bases from J, the junction contained 13 bases not matched to a gene. The CDR3 covers 17 residues. The CDR3 reads CASSVVPGQGRSTEAFF. The CDR3 nucleotides are TGTGCCAGCAGCGTAGTCCCGGGACAGGGGCGTAGCACTGAAGCTTTCTTT.

The CDR3 here is CASSDFGGAYNSPLHF. For the CDR3, the DNA is TGCGCCAGCAGTGATTTCGGGGGGGCTTATAATTCACCCCTCCACTTT. The chain has TRBV10-2 and TRBJ1-6, with D maybe TRBD1 (6 bases). The CDR3 covers 16 residues. CDR1 WSHSY and CDR2 SAAADI come from the germline V gene. V was shortened by 3 bases and J by 4 bases, with 13 bases between the two germline ends.

V usage is TRBV30 and J usage is TRBJ1-2, with a possible D match to TRBD1 (5 bases). V was clipped by 1 base and J by 3 bases, with 9 bases between them. The CDR3 runs 13 residues. The germline CDR1 and CDR2 sequences are GTSNPN and SVGIG (reference sequence). The CDR3 spells CAWSDWGDYGYTF. In DNA form, the CDR3 reads TGTGCCTGGAGTGATTGGGGGGACTATGGCTACACCTTC.

The gene calls are TRBV4-2 and TRBJ2-7; D call uncertain. The V gene lost 0 bases and the J gene lost 2 bases, with 14 bases spanning the gap. This CDR3 contains 16 residues. The germline CDR1 and CDR2 sequences are LGHNA and YNFKEQ. The CDR3 sequence: CASSQEPGDQTYEQYF. In nucleotides, the CDR3 is TGTGCCAGCAGCCAAGAACCCGGAGACCAAACCTACGAGCAGTACTTC.

The V and J genes are TRBV13 and TRBJ2-3; 8 nucleotides line up with TRBD1. CDR1 and CDR2 from the germline V gene are PRHDT and FYEKMQ (reference sequence). The length of the CDR3 is 15 residues. The V and J ends lost 5 bases and 1 base, in that order; junction bases with no gene match: 5. CDR3 DNA: TGTGCCAGCAGCGACCAGGGGGCCGGCACAGATACGCAGTATTTT. This translates into CASSDQGAGTDTQYF.

This chain connects TRBV10-2 to TRBJ2-3; 8 bases map to TRBD1. The V segment lost 3 bases and the J segment 0 bases; nucleotides outside the gene matches: 5. The CDR3 spans 16 residues. Germline CDR1 reads WSHSY; CDR2 reads SAAADI. CDR3 region: CASSEPGQGSTDTQYF. In DNA form, the CDR3 reads TGCGCCAGCAGTGAACCTGGACAGGGTAGCACAGATACGCAGTATTTT.

The gene calls are TRBV5-4 and TRBJ2-2, with TRBD1 as a possible D gene (6 bases). V lost 5 bases and J 4 bases, leaving 12 bases between the germline ends. The length of the CDR3 is 14 residues. Germline V gene sequence: CDR1 SGHNT, CDR2 YYREEE (reference sequence). The CDR3 region is CASRPQGSTGELFF. The DNA of the CDR3 is TGTGCCAGCAGGCCGCAGGGGTCCACCGGGGAGCTGTTTTTT.

J is TRBJ2-3 and V is TRBV11-2; D is possibly TRBD2 (7 bases). V was pared by 0 bases and J by 4 bases, with 11 bases between. The germline CDR1 and CDR2 sequences are SGHAT and FQNNGV. The CDR3 is 15 residues long. The CDR3, as DNA: TGTGCCAGCAGCTTAGAGGGGGGGCGCTCAGATACGCAGTATTTT. Its translation: CASSLEGGRSDTQYF. Full variable domain (remainder filled in from reference TRBV11-2 and TRBJ2-3): EAGVAQSPRYKIIEKRQSVAFWCNPISGHATLYWYQQILGQGPKLLIQFQNNGVVDDSQLPKDRFSAERLKGVDSTLKIQPAKLEDSAVYLCASSLEGGRSDTQYFGPGTRLTVL.

A remark on this clone: One end of the junction is discordant with germline, which a read error may explain. The chain joins TRBV7-8 to TRBJ2-1, with TRBD2 matching over 10 bases. Germline V gives CDR1 SGHVS, CDR2 FQNEAQ. The CDR3 is 14 amino acids. Here the CDR3 DNA reads TGTGCCAGCAGCCTAGCGGGAGTGGTGGGTGAGCAGTTCTTC. This gives the protein CASSLAGVVGEQFF.

V is TRBV11-2 and J is TRBJ2-1; no definite D call. CDR1 is SGHAT and CDR2 is FQNNGV in the germline V gene. Trimming stripped 5 bases from V and 9 bases from J, with 14 bases between. The CDR3 is 13 amino acids. For the CDR3, the DNA is TGTGCCAGCAGCGGAGACGCGAGGCCTGAGCAGTTCTTC. Encoded protein: CASSGDARPEQFF.

This chain uses TRBV14 with TRBJ2-5; 8 positions agree with TRBD2. The germline V gene encodes CDR1 SGHDN and CDR2 FVKESK. The CDR3 contains 13 residues. V shed 4 bases, J shed 7 bases, and the junction held 5 bases outside the gene matches. The CDR3 loop reads CASSRRGGGTQYF. CDR3 DNA sequence: TGTGCCAGCAGCCGTCGGGGGGGAGGGACCCAGTACTTC.